This TCR beta chain is from a study of blood T cell repertoires in COVID-19. Germline V gene sequence: CDR1 MNHEY, CDR2 SVGAGI. V was cut by 2 bases and J by 8 bases, with 16 bases left in between. The CDR3 has 15 residues. The repertoire was sequenced with immunoSEQ multiplex PCR; TCRdb's copy has only in-frame clones and lacks some. The sample records about 62,000 clones, 80% to 90% being singletons. Patients in Seattle were enrolled during active infection, then followed longitudinally. The sequenced sample was peripheral blood. This TCR came from a woman aged 60-70 years with COVID-19, enrolled during active disease. V gene TRBV6-5 combines with J gene TRBJ1-5, with a weak D call TRBD1 (5 bases). CDR3 sequence reads: CASSYRGLISEPQHF. Written as DNA, the CDR3 is TGTGCCAGCAGTTACAGGGGACTTATTTCGGAGCCCCAGCATTTT.